Listed here are 5 T cell receptor beta chains from one sample, sequenced in a study of blood T cell repertoires in COVID-19. Here immunoSEQ multiplex PCR was the method, and the copy in TCRdb shows in-frame clones only, minus some. The repertoire holds 100,000 or so clones, with roughly 92% as singletons. The sample comprised peripheral blood. The receptor source for this set is a woman aged 60-75 years with active COVID-19.

The chain combines TRBV19 with TRBJ2-4; the match to TRBD2 covers 8 bases. V gave up 7 bases and J gave up 6 bases; unmatched junction bases: 8. The CDR3 length is 14 residues. Per the germline V gene, CDR1 is LNHDA and CDR2 is SQIVND (reference sequence). The CDR3 loop is CASNSGRAVNIQYF. DNA of the CDR3: TGTGCCAGTAACTCCGGGAGGGCCGTAAACATTCAGTACTTC.

The chain links TRBV19 to TRBJ1-6, with D tentatively TRBD1 (5 bases). V lost 7 bases and J lost 5, with 12 bases in between. The CDR3 contains 14 residues. CDR1 and CDR2 from the germline V gene are LNHDA and SQIVND (reference sequence). In DNA form, the CDR3 reads TGTGCCAGTAAAATCAGGGCGGATAATTCACCCCTCCACTTT. It is translated as CASKIRADNSPLHF.

This sequence joins TRBV18 and TRBJ2-1; 7 bases are a match to TRBD2. After removal of 3 bases from V and 4 bases from J, the junction contained 6 bases not matched to a gene. The CDR3 length is 15 residues. Per the germline V gene, CDR1 is KGHSH and CDR2 is LQKENI. The CDR3 coding sequence is TGTGCCAGCTCACCCTTGGCGGGGGTTTACAATGAGCAGTTCTTC. Translation: CASSPLAGVYNEQFF.

The V gene is TRBV5-6, the J gene TRBJ2-2, with a tentative D call TRBD1 (6 bases). This CDR3 region has 15 residues. CDR1 SGHDT and CDR2 YYEEEE come from the germline V gene. Trimming removed 3 bases from V and 5 bases from J, with 14 bases in between. The chain's CDR3 is CASSSPQGLTGELFF. CDR3 bases: TGTGCCAGCAGCTCACCCCAGGGGTTGACCGGGGAGCTGTTTTTT. Full variable domain (outside the CDR3, taken from reference TRBV5-6 and TRBJ2-2): DAGVTQSPTHLIKTRGQQVTLRCSPKSGHDTVSWYQQALGQGPQFIFQYYEEEERQRGNFPDRFSGHQFPNYSSELNVNALLLGDSALYLCASSSPQGLTGELFFGEGSRLTVL.

The rearrangement uses TRBV19 and TRBJ1-5; D unclear. This CDR3 region has 14 residues. The V and J ends lost 5 bases and 2 bases respectively, with 10 bases between them. Per germline, CDR1 LNHDA and CDR2 SQIVND (reference sequence). Here the CDR3 DNA reads TGTGCCAGTAGTGAGGGAGTTGGCAATCAGCCCCAGCATTTT. Protein: CASSEGVGNQPQHF. The entire variable domain, with the rest obtained from reference TRBV19 and TRBJ1-5, is as follows: DGGITQSPKYLFRKEGQNVTLSCEQNLNHDAMYWYRQDPGQGLRLIYYSQIVNDFQKGDIAEGYSVSREKKESFPLTVTSAQKNPTAFYLCASSEGVGNQPQHFGDGTRLSIL.